This T cell receptor (beta chain) was recorded in a study of T cells in Graves' hyperthyroidism and ophthalmopathy. What was amplified from RNA transcripts were TCR beta CDR3 regions. The primer set for the first-round RT-PCR of the TCR CDR3 was HTBI. Each CDR3 protein gets one entry after TCRdb re-called the multiplex PCR reads with MiXCR. The profile covers 330,000 or so distinct CDR3 sequences, with around 18% appearing a single time and roughly a sixth taken by the ten largest. The ends lost 3 bases at V and 4 bases at J; junction bases unmatched: 5. Per germline, CDR1 MDHEN and CDR2 SYDVKM. The CDR3 consists of 14 residues. This clonotype has ten or more counts. No antigen is known for it. Broader study findings: Most clonotypes expanded in the thyroid (above 0.001) were also present in blood. The model forecast ophthalmopathy, anticipating it by a median about six months before onset.

Disease duration was under 3 months in the ophthalmopathy patients, who also had a Clinical Activity Score of at least 3 and a NOSPECS grade of at least 4. Diagnoses used clinical symptoms, serum thyroxine and TRAb, thyroid ultrasound and orbital computed tomography. This receptor was identified in a woman aged 40 to 55 with Graves' ophthalmopathy. The rearrangement uses TRBV28 and TRBJ2-7; 8 bases map to TRBD1. Sequencing was performed on blood. For the CDR3, the DNA is TGTGCCAGCAGTTTCGGGACAGGTCTATACGAGCAGTACTTC. It specifies CASSFGTGLYEQYF.